The entry that follows covers one TCR beta chain sequence. The Seattle site enrolled patients during active infection and followed them longitudinally. These data belong to a study of blood T cell repertoires in COVID-19. Looking at the study overall: Sites across the United States, Italy and Spain contributed samples from acute and convalescent COVID-19. The cDNA or gDNA used as material had been derived from T cells, B-cell-depleted T cells, or PBMCs.

Sequenced by immunoSEQ multiplex PCR; TCRdb stores in-frame clones only, minus some. The sample carries 150,000 or so clones, 70% to 80% recorded once. This CDR3 region has 18 residues. Germline CDR1 is SEHNR and CDR2 is FQNEAQ (reference sequence). The trim removed 10 bases at V and 0 bases at J, leaving 10 bases unmatched. The chain joins TRBV7-9 to TRBJ2-2; 14 bases map to TRBD2. The specimen was peripheral blood. This TCR came from a woman aged 70 to 79 with COVID-19, enrolled during active disease. The CDR3 is CANPPGLAGGANTGELFF. The CDR3 coding sequence is TGTGCCAACCCACCCGGACTAGCGGGGGGTGCGAACACCGGGGAGCTGTTTTTT.